These T cell receptor beta chains were read from a single sample in a study of response to subunit inactivated influenza vaccine. TCRdb itself ran the RT-PCR reads through MiXCR, one entry per CDR3 protein. The sample lists roughly 570,000 distinct CDR3 sequences, 10% to 15% seen once, with approximately 14% in the top ten. Source: PBMCs from blood, taken about 40 days after vaccination. All receptors derive from a man aged 50 to 59 who received an inactivated influenza vaccine. CDR3s include the opening cysteine and the closing phenylalanine or tryptophan. D genes are given only for firm matches. Only part of the rows carry a size: once, few, many, or a class if the clone is expanded.

D gene: TRBD1
J gene: TRBJ2-1
clone size: .
V gene: TRBV11-2
CDR3 protein: CASSPQGTGGAEQFF
CDR3 DNA: TGTGCCAGCAGCCCCCAAGGGACAGGGGGCGCTGAGCAGTTCTTC

D gene: TRBD2
J gene: TRBJ2-7
clone size: .
V gene: TRBV5-1
CDR3 protein: CASSHPGLAGGKSYEQYF
CDR3 DNA: TGCGCCAGCAGTCACCCGGGACTAGCGGGAGGTAAATCCTACGAGCAGTACTTC

D gene: TRBD1
J gene: TRBJ2-1
clone size: few
V gene: TRBV7-8
CDR3 protein: CASSINGLDRGFDEQFF
CDR3 DNA: TGTGCCAGCAGCATAAATGGCCTTGACAGGGGCTTCGATGAGCAGTTCTTC

D gene: .
J gene: TRBJ2-6
clone size: .
V gene: TRBV5-1
CDR3 protein: CASSLYNRSRTGANVLTF
CDR3 DNA: TGCGCCAGCAGCTTGTACAACAGATCCAGGACTGGGGCCAACGTCCTGACTTTC

D gene: .
J gene: TRBJ2-7
clone size: .
V gene: TRBV19
CDR3 protein: CASSKNGRINEQYF
CDR3 DNA: TGTGCCAGTAGCAAAAACGGGAGAATCAACGAGCAGTACTTC

D gene: .
J gene: TRBJ1-2
clone size: many
V gene: TRBV20-1
CDR3 protein: CTTNRDPGYTF
CDR3 DNA: TGCACAACCAACCGAGACCCTGGCTACACCTTC

D gene: .
J gene: TRBJ2-3
clone size: .
V gene: TRBV6-5
CDR3 protein: CASSYLARMVAVSTDTQYF
CDR3 DNA: TGTGCCAGCAGTTACCTAGCCAGGATGGTAGCGGTTAGCACAGATACGCAGTATTTT

D gene: .
J gene: TRBJ2-7
clone size: .
V gene: TRBV6-1
CDR3 protein: CASRAMGINYEQYF
CDR3 DNA: TGTGCCAGCAGGGCGATGGGCATAAACTACGAGCAGTACTTC

D gene: TRBD1
J gene: TRBJ2-5
clone size: .
V gene: TRBV4-3
CDR3 protein: CASSQGHTGGRETQYF
CDR3 DNA: TGCGCCAGCAGCCAAGGTCACACAGGGGGCCGGGAGACCCAGTACTTC

D gene: .
J gene: TRBJ2-7
clone size: few
V gene: TRBV7-2
CDR3 protein: CASSNTGEQYF
CDR3 DNA: TGTGCCAGCAGCAATACAGGCGAGCAGTACTTC

D gene: .
J gene: TRBJ2-3
clone size: .
V gene: TRBV7-9
CDR3 protein: CASSLDGLSTDTQYF
CDR3 DNA: TGTGCCAGCAGCTTAGACGGGCTTAGCACAGATACGCAGTATTTT